The sequence of this T cell receptor beta chain was determined in a study of Graves' ophthalmopathy and Graves' hyperthyroidism. Germline-derived CDR1 and CDR2 are ENHRY and SYGVKD. This CDR3 contains 11 residues. Trimming shortened V by 6 bases and J by 11 bases, and 13 bases separated the two germline ends. Using RNA transcripts, the TCR beta CDR3 regions were amplified. After a first-round RT-PCR with HTBI primers, a second-round multiplex PCR was run. One entry per CDR3 protein, called by TCRdb with MiXCR from the multiplex PCR reads. The sample lists 560,000 or so distinct CDR3 sequences; roughly 40% were seen once.

The rearrangement joins TRBV10-3 to TRBJ2-5; tentative D call: TRBD2 (5 bases). Sequencing was carried out using peripheral blood or thyroid tissue (not recorded which). This clonotype was sampled from an adult man with Graves' hyperthyroidism. The CDR3 coding sequence is TGTGCCATCAGCACAACCCCGGGACAGTACTTC. Protein: CAISTTPGQYF.